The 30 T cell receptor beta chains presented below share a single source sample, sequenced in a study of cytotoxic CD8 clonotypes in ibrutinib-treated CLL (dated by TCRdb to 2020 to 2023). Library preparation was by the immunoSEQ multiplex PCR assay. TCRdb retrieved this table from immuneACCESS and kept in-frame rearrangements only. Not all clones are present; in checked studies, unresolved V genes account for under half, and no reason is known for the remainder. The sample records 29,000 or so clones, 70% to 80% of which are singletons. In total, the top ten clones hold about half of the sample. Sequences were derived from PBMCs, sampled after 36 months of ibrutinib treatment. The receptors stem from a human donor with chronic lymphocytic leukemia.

DNA for the CDR3: TGTGCCAGCAGTTTGGGCCCCGGGACAGAGTCTGGCTACACCTTC. Protein sequence: CASSLGPGTESGYTF. The chain joins TRBV6-5 to TRBJ1-2; TRBD1 matches at 7 bases. J lost 7 bases, V lost 4 bases, and 12 bases had no gene match. Germline CDR1 MNHEY, CDR2 SVGAGI. CDR3 size: 15 residues.

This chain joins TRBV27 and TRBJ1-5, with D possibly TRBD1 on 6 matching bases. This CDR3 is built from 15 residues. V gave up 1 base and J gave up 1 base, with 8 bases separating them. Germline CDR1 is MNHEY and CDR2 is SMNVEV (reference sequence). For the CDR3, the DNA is TGTGCCAGCAGTTTATACAGGGCAAGCAATCAGCCCCAGCATTTT. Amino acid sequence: CASSLYRASNQPQHF.

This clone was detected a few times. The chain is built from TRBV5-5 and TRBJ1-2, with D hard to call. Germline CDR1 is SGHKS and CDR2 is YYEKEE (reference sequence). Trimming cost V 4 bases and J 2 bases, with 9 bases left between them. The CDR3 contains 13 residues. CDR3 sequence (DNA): TGTGCCAGCAGCCTGGGAGGGAACTATGGCTACACCTTC. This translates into CASSLGGNYGYTF.

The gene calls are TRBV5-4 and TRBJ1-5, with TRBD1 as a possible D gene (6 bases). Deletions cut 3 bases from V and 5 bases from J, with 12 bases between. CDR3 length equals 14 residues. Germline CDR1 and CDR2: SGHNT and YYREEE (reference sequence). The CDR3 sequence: CASSSDPGDQPQHF. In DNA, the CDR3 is TGTGCCAGCAGCTCAGATCCAGGGGATCAGCCCCAGCATTTT. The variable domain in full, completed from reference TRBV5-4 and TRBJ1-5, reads ETGVTQSPTHLIKTRGQQVTLRCSSQSGHNTVSWYQQALGQGPQFIFQYYREEENGRGNFPPRFSGLQFPNYSSELNVNALELDDSALYLCASSSDPGDQPQHFGDGTRLSIL.

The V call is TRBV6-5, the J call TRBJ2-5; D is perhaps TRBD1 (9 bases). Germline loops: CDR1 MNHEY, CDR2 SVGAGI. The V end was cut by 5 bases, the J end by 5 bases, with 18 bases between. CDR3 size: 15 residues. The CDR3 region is CASSRGGTGLETQYF. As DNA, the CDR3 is TGTGCCAGCAGTCGGGGGGGGACAGGGTTGGAGACCCAGTACTTC.

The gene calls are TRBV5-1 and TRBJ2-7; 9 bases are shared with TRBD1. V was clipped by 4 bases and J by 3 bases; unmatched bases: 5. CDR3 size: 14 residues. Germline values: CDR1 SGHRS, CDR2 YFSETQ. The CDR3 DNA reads TGCGCCAGCAGCAGGACAGGGGACAGCTACGAGCAGTACTTC. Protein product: CASSRTGDSYEQYF.

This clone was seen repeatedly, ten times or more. For the CDR3, the DNA is TGTGCCAGCAGCCGAACCGGGACAGGGGGTTCACCCCTCCACTTT. It encodes CASSRTGTGGSPLHF. The chain joins TRBV7-9 to TRBJ1-6, with 11 nucleotides matching TRBD1. V trimming: 5 bases; J trimming: 9 bases; junction bases outside the gene matches: 6. The CDR3 is made up of 15 amino acids. Germline values: CDR1 SEHNR, CDR2 FQNEAQ (reference sequence).

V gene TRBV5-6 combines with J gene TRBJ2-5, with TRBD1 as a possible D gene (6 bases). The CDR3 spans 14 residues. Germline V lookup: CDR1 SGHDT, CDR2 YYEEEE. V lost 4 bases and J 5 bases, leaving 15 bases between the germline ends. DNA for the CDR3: TGTGCCAGCAGCGGGGACCTTAGGGGGGAGACCCAGTACTTC. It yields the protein CASSGDLRGETQYF.

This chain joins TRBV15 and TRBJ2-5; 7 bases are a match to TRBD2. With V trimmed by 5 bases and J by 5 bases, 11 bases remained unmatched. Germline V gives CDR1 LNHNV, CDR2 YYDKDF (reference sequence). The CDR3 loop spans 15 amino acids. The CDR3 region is CATSRQRGPGETQYF. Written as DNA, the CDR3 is TGTGCCACCAGCCGGCAGCGGGGCCCTGGGGAGACCCAGTACTTC.

CDR3 DNA: TGTGCCAGCAGCGTCGGACAGGGGACAGATACGCAGTATTTT. Translating gives CASSVGQGTDTQYF. The V call is TRBV9, the J call TRBJ2-3; 9 positions agree with TRBD1. Trimming at V came to 2 bases and at J to 3 bases, leaving 1 base not matched to a gene. The germline V gene encodes CDR1 SGDLS and CDR2 YYNGEE. This CDR3 spans 14 amino acids.

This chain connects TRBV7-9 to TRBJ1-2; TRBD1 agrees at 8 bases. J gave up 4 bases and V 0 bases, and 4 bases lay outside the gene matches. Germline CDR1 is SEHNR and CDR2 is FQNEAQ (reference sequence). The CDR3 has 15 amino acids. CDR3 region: CASSLAGQGLYGYTF. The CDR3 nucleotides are TGTGCCAGCAGCTTAGCTGGACAGGGCCTCTATGGCTACACCTTC.

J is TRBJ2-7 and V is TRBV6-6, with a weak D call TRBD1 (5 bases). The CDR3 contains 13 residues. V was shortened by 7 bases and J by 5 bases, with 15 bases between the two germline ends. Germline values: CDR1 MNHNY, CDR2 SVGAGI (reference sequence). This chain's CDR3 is CASTDSSQDEQYF. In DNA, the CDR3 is TGTGCCAGCACAGACAGTTCGCAGGACGAGCAGTACTTC.

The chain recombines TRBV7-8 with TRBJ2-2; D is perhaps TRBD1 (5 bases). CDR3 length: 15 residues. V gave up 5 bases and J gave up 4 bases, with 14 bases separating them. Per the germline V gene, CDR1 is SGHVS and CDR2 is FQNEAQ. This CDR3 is CASSKGSLGTGELFF. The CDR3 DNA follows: TGTGCCAGCAGCAAGGGGTCCCTCGGCACCGGGGAGCTGTTTTTT.

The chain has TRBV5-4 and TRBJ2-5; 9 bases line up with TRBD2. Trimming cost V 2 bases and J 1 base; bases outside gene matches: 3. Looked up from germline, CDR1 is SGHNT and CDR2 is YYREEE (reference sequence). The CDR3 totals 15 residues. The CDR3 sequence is CASSFSSGVQETQYF. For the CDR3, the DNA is TGTGCCAGCAGCTTCTCTAGCGGGGTCCAAGAGACCCAGTACTTC.

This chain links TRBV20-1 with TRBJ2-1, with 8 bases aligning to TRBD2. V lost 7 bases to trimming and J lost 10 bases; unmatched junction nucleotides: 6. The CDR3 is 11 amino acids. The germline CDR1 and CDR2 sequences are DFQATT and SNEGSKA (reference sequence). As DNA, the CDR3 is TGCAGTGTAAGGACTAGCCCAGAGCAGTTCTTC. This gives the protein CSVRTSPEQFF.

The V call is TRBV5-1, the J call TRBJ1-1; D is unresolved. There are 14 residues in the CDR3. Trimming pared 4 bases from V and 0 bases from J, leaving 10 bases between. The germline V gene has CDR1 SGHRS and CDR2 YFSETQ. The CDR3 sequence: CASSGLGMNTEAFF. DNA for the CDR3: TGCGCCAGCAGCGGACTGGGGATGAACACTGAAGCTTTCTTT.

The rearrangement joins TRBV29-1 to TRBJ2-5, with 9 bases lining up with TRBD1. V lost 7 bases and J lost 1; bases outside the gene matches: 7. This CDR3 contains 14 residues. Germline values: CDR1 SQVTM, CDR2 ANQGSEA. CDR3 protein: CSGHRGPVQETQYF. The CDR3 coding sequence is TGCAGCGGACACAGGGGGCCCGTCCAAGAGACCCAGTACTTC.

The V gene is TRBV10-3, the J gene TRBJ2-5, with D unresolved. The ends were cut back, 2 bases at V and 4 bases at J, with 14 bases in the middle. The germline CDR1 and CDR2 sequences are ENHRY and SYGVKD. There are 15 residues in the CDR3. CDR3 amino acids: CAISEGSDLGETQYF. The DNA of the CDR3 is TGTGCCATCAGTGAGGGGTCAGATTTAGGAGAGACCCAGTACTTC.

The CDR3 region is CASRNGSTDRASNQPQHF. The CDR3, as DNA: TGTGCAAGTCGAAATGGCTCAACGGACAGGGCTTCCAATCAGCCCCAGCATTTT. The chain links TRBV12-2 to TRBJ1-5; TRBD1, as called in the table, went unchecked against the DNA. TRBV12-2 is termed a pseudogene. This CDR3 comprises 18 residues.

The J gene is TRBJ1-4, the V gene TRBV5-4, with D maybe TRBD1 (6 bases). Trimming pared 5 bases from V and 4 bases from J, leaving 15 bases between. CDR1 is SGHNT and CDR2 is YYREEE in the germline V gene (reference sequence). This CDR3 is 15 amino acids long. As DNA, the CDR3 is TGTGCCAGCAGTCCAAACTCAGGGGTTAATGAAAAACTGTTTTTT. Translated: CASSPNSGVNEKLFF.

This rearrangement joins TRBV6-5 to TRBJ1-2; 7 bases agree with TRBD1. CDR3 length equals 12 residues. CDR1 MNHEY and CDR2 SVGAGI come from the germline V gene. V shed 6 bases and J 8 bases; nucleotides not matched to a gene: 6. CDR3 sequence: CASSRQGVGYTF. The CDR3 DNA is TGTGCCAGCAGCCGACAGGGTGTGGGCTACACCTTC.

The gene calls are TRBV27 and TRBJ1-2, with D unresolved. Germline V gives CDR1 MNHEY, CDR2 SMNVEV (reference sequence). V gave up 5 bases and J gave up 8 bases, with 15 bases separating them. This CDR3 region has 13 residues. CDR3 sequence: CASSLREGYGYTF. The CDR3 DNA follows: TGTGCCAGCAGTCTGAGGGAGGGATACGGCTACACCTTC.

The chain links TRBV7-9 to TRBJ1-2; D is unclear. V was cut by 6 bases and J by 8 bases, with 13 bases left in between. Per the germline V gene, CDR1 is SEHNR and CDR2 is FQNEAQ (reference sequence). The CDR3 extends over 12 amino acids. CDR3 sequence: CASRDGRLGYTF. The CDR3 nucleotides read TGTGCCAGCAGGGACGGTCGCTTGGGCTACACCTTC.

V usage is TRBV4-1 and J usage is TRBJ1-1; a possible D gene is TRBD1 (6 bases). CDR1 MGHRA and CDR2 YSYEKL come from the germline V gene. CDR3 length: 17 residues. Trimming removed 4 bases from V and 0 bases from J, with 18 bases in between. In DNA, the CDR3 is TGCGCCAGCAGCCCTCCTTTCTACAGGGAGATGAACACTGAAGCTTTCTTT. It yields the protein CASSPPFYREMNTEAFF.

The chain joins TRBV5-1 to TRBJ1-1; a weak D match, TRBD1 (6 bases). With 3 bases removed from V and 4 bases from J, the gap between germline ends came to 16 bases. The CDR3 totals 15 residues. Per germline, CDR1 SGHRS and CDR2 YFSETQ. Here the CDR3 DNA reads TGCGCCAGCAGCTGGGAACAGGGTTGGATCACTGAAGCTTTCTTT. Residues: CASSWEQGWITEAFF.

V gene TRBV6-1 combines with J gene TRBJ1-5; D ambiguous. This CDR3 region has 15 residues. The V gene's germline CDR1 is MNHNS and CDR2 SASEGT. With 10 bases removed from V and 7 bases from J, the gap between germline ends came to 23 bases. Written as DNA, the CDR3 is TGTGCCACCAACCCGGACCCCGACGGGGTCCAGCCCCAGCATTTT. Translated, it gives CATNPDPDGVQPQHF.

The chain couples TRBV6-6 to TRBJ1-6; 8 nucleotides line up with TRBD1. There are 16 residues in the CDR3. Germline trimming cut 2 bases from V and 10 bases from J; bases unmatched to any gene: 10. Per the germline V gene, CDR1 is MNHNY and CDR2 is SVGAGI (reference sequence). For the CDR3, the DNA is TGTGCCAGCAGTTACCCGGAGACAGGGGAACGGTCACCCCTCCACTTT. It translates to CASSYPETGERSPLHF.

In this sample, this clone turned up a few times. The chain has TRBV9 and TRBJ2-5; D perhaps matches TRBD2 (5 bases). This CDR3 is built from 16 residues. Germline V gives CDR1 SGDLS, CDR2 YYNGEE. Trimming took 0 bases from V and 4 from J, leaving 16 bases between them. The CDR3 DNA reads TGTGCCAGCAGCGTAGGTATTGGGAGCCCTCGAGAGACCCAGTACTTC. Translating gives CASSVGIGSPRETQYF. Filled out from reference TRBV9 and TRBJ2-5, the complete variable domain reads DSGVTQTPKHLITATGQRVTLRCSPRSGDLSVYWYQQSLDQGLQFLIQYYNGEERAKGNILERFSAQQFPDLHSELNLSSLELGDSALYFCASSVGIGSPRETQYFGPGTRLLVL.

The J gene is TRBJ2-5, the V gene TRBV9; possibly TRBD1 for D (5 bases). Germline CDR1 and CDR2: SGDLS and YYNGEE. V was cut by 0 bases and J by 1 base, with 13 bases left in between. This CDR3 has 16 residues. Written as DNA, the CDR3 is TGTGCCAGCAGCGTAGGTCAGGGTTCCCTCCAAGAGACCCAGTACTTC. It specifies CASSVGQGSLQETQYF.

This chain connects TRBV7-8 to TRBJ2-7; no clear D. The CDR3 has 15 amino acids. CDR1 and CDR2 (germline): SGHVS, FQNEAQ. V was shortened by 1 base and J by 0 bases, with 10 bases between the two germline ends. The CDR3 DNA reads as TGTGCCAGCAGCTTAGAGTCCGTCTTCTCCTACGAGCAGTACTTC. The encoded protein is CASSLESVFSYEQYF.